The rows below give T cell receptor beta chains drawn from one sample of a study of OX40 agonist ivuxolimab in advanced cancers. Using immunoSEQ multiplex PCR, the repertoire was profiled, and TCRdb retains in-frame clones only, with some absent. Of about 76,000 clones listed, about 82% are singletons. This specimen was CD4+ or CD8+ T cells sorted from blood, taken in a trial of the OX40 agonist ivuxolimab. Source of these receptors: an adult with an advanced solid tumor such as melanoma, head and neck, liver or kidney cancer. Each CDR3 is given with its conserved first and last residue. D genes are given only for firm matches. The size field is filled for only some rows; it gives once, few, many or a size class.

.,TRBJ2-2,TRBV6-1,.,CASSEARGNANTGELFF,TGTGCCAGCAGTGAAGCGCGTGGAAACGCGAACACCGGGGAGCTGTTTTTT
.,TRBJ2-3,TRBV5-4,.,CASSLEVSSTDTQYF,TGTGCCAGCAGCTTGGAAGTCTCCAGCACAGATACGCAGTATTTT
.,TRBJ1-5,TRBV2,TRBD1,CASSERTGSGQPQHF,TGTGCCAGCAGTGAGCGGACAGGGAGCGGTCAGCCCCAGCATTTT
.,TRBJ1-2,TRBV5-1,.,CASSPGQTAF,TGCGCCAGCAGCCCAGGCCAGACGGCCTTC
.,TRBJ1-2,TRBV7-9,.,CASSVNPGQDYGYTF,TGTGCCAGCAGCGTTAATCCGGGACAAGACTATGGCTACACCTTC
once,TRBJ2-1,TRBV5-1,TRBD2,CASSLEGLAGTGEEQFF,TGCGCCAGCAGCTTGGAAGGACTAGCGGGGACCGGGGAGGAGCAGTTCTTC
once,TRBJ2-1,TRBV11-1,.,CASSLTRTTGITEQFF,TGTGCCAGCAGCTTAACGCGCACCACCGGGATTACTGAGCAGTTCTTC
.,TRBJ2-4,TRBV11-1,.,CASSLGDIQYF,TGTGCCAGCAGCTTGGGGGACATTCAGTACTTC
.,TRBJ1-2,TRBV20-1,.,CSALTVQGYTF,TGCAGTGCCTTGACAGTTCAGGGCTACACCTTC
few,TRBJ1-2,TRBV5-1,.,CASSPTAGGNGYTF,TGCGCCAGCAGCCCCACGGCGGGGGGAAACGGCTACACCTTC
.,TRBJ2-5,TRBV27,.,CASSPLEVEGGTQYF,TGTGCCAGCAGTCCGTTGGAAGTCGAGGGCGGGACCCAGTACTTC
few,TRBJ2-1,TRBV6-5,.,CASSYTTGIYNEQFF,TGTGCCAGCAGTTACACCACAGGTATCTACAATGAGCAGTTCTTC
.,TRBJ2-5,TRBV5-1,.,CASSPGGPQETQYF,TGCGCCAGCAGCCCCGGGGGGCCCCAAGAGACCCAGTACTTC
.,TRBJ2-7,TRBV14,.,CASSQEGAGQYF,TGTGCCAGCAGCCAAGAGGGGGCCGGGCAGTACTTC
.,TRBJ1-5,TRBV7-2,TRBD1,CASSTKGQSPNQPQHF,TGTGCCAGCAGCACCAAGGGACAGTCTCCCAATCAGCCCCAGCATTTT
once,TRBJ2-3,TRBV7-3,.,CASSQGLSMDTQYF,TGTGCCAGCAGCCAAGGACTGAGCATGGATACGCAGTATTTT
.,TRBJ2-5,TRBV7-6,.,CASSPEGGKYF,TGTGCCAGCAGCCCCGAGGGGGGCAAGTACTTC
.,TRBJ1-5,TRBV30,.,CAWSTLGNQPQHF,TGTGCCTGGAGTACACTCGGGAATCAGCCCCAGCATTTT
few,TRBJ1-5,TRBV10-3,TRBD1,CAISESTGGNQPQHF,TGTGCCATCAGTGAGTCAACAGGGGGCAATCAGCCCCAGCATTTT